The 13 T cell receptor beta chains below come from one sample, sequenced in a study of blood T cell repertoires in COVID-19. Sequenced by immunoSEQ multiplex PCR; TCRdb stores in-frame clones only, minus some. Of under 100,000 clones listed, over 75% are singletons. The material sequenced was peripheral blood. Source of these receptors: a man at least 80 years old with active or convalescent COVID-19.

The genes are TRBV7-2 and TRBJ1-2; D not certain. CDR3 size: 16 residues. The ends were cut back, 1 base at V and 2 bases at J, with 14 bases in the middle. CDR1 SGHTA and CDR2 FQGNSA come from the germline V gene. Written as DNA, the CDR3 is TGTGCCAGCAGCTTAGTGTCCTCGTCGGGAAACTATGGCTACACCTTC. Encoded protein: CASSLVSSSGNYGYTF.

This rearrangement joins TRBV19 to TRBJ2-6; TRBD2 is a possible D gene (5 bases). CDR3 size: 17 residues. V shed 6 bases and J shed 0 bases, with 15 bases lying between them. Germline-derived CDR1 and CDR2 are LNHDA and SQIVND (reference sequence). CDR3 amino acids: CASRGPGSYSGANVLTF. CDR3 nucleotide sequence: TGTGCCAGTAGGGGCCCGGGGTCCTACTCTGGGGCCAACGTCCTGACTTTC.

CDR3 protein: CASSPPVGLAGDTQYF. The CDR3 DNA reads as TGCGCCAGCAGCCCTCCTGTTGGACTAGCGGGGGATACGCAGTATTTT. V usage is TRBV5-1 and J usage is TRBJ2-3; 12 bases are shared with TRBD2. CDR1 and CDR2 from the germline V gene are SGHRS and YFSETQ. This CDR3 is 16 amino acids long. V lost 4 bases to trimming and J lost 6 bases; unmatched junction nucleotides: 9.

The chain uses TRBV3-1 (or the pseudogene TRBV3-2) and TRBJ2-7; D is perhaps TRBD1 (6 bases). Germline CDR1 and CDR2: LGHDT and YNNKEL (reference sequence). Trimming took off 4 bases at V and 6 bases at J, with 19 bases between the two ends. This CDR3 is 15 amino acids long. CDR3 nucleotides: TGTGCCAGCAGCCCATACCGGGACACCCGGAGCGAGCAGTACTTC. It translates to CASSPYRDTRSEQYF.

This clone was seen only a few times. The rearrangement joins TRBV4-3 to TRBJ1-1; D might be TRBD1 (6 bases). CDR1 and CDR2 from the germline V gene are LGHNA and YSLEER. Trimming pared 0 bases from V and 1 base from J, leaving 12 bases between. The CDR3 spans 16 residues. This chain's CDR3 is CASSQDLGQSNTEAFF. In DNA form, the CDR3 reads TGCGCCAGCAGCCAAGATTTAGGACAGTCGAACACTGAAGCTTTCTTT.

This chain joins TRBV5-1 and TRBJ2-2, with TRBD2 matching 13 bases. CDR3 length: 17 residues. Germline V CDR1 and CDR2: SGHRS, YFSETQ. J lost 9 bases, V lost 4 bases, and 12 bases had no gene match. The CDR3 spells CASSPGLAGLLTRELFF. In DNA form, the CDR3 reads TGCGCCAGCAGCCCGGGACTAGCGGGGCTCCTAACGCGGGAGCTGTTTTTT.

The V and J genes are TRBV5-1 and TRBJ1-1, with D possibly being TRBD1 (5 bases). With 0 bases removed from V and 4 bases from J, the gap between germline ends came to 13 bases. This CDR3 comprises 15 residues. The V gene's germline CDR1 is SGHRS and CDR2 YFSETQ. The CDR3 sequence is CASSLDGTETTEAFF. The CDR3 coding sequence is TGCGCCAGCAGCTTGGATGGGACTGAGACCACTGAAGCTTTCTTT.

The chain combines TRBV11-3 with TRBJ2-1, with D perhaps matching TRBD1 (6 bases). Deletions cut 5 bases from V and 4 bases from J, with 15 bases between. Germline values: CDR1 SGHNT, CDR2 YENEEA. This CDR3 is 15 amino acids long. CDR3 sequence: CASSPAGTFYNEQFF. The DNA of the CDR3 is TGTGCCAGCAGCCCGGCCGGGACATTTTACAATGAGCAGTTCTTC. Using reference TRBV11-3 and TRBJ2-1 for the parts outside the CDR3, the full variable domain is EAGVVQSPRYKIIEKKQPVAFWCNPISGHNTLYWYLQNLGQGPELLIRYENEEAVDDSQLPKDRFSAERLKGVDSTLKIQPAELGDSAVYLCASSPAGTFYNEQFFGPGTRLTVL.

V is TRBV9 and J is TRBJ1-6; tentative D call: TRBD1 (5 bases). There are 15 residues in the CDR3. V lost 0 bases and J lost 9, with 13 bases in between. Germline V gene sequence: CDR1 SGDLS, CDR2 YYNGEE. In DNA, the CDR3 is TGTGCCAGCAGCGTAGGATGGGGGGAGGGTTCACCCCTCCACTTT. Its translation: CASSVGWGEGSPLHF.

As regards this clone: Relative to the germline gene, one junction end is altered; a read error may explain this. V is TRBV6-5 and J is TRBJ1-4; 9 bases agree with TRBD1. The CDR3 has 12 residues. Germline values: CDR1 MNHEY, CDR2 SVGAGI. This chain's CDR3 is CATRNNAGTGFF. DNA of the CDR3: TGTGCCACCAGAAACAACGCCGGGACAGGGTTCTTT.

The rearrangement uses TRBV7-9 and TRBJ1-6; 8 bases are a match to TRBD1. The CDR3 has 16 amino acids. V was pared by 8 bases and J by 14 bases, with 20 bases of the junction left unmatched. Germline CDR1 SEHNR, CDR2 FQNEAQ (reference sequence). The CDR3 reads CASRAGPGQVFSALHF. CDR3 DNA: TGTGCCAGCCGGGCCGGGCCGGGACAGGTCTTTTCGGCCCTCCACTTT.

With regard to this clone: Other DNA sequences from this sample encode an identical CDR3 as well. This sequence joins TRBV6-5 and TRBJ1-6, with TRBD1 matching over 8 bases. J gave up 7 bases and V 4 bases, and 3 bases lay outside the gene matches. This CDR3 has 14 residues. Germline values: CDR1 MNHEY, CDR2 SVGAGI. CDR3 nucleotide sequence: TGTGCCAGCAGTTTAAGACAGGGGAATTCACCCCTCCACTTT. Its protein product is CASSLRQGNSPLHF.

The chain joins TRBV27 to TRBJ2-1, with 7 bases lining up with TRBD2. This CDR3 is built from 16 residues. The V gene end was trimmed by 5 bases and the J gene end by 0 bases; junction bases not matched to a gene: 7. The germline gives CDR1 MNHEY, CDR2 SMNVEV (reference sequence). CDR3: CASSPGGGPSYNEQFF. CDR3 nucleotides: TGTGCCAGCAGTCCAGGCGGGGGACCCTCCTACAATGAGCAGTTCTTC.